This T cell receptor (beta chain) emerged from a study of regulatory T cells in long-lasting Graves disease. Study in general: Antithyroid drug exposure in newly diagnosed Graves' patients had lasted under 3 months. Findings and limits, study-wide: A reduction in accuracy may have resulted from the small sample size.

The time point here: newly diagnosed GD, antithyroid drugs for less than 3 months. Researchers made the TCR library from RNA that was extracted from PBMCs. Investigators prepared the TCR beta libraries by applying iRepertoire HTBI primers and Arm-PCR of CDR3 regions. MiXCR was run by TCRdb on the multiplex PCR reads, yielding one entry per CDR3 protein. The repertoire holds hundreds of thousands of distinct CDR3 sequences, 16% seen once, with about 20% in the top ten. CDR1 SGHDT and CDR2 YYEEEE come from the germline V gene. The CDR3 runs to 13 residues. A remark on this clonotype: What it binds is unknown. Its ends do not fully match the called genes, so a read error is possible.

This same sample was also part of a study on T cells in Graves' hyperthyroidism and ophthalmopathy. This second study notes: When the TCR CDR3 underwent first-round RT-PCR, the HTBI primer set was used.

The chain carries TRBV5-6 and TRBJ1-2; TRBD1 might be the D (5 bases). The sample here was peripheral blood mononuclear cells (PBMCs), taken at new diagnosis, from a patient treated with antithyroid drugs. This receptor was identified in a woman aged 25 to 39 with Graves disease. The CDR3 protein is CASSTTVPYGYAF. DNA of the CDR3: TGTGCCAGCAGCACGACAGTTCCCTATGGCTACGCCTTC.